Presented here are 26 T cell receptor beta chains from one specimen sequenced in a study of T cell repertoires in cytomegalovirus infection (dated by TCRdb to about 2019). The treatment or condition tag for this specimen amounts to: in vitro stimulation with specific CMV peptide epitopes to enrich CMV-specific T cells. Sequencing was carried out with an Illumina HiSeq 1500. TCRdb applied fastp at Q25 and MiXCR to the public reads, then kept only in-frame beta chains. Every distinct CDR3 protein forms one entry, paired with its most common genes and DNA. The sample table lists under 850,000 distinct CDR3 sequences, 30% to 35% of them with a count of one. The biggest ten clones account for 15% to 20% of the sample. No antigen has been assigned to these receptors. The source was cultured PBMCs, collected from culture after CMV antigen stimulation. Receptors were obtained from a human donor in good health (CMV status not recorded). Some clones in this sample may be carry-over from other donors' samples.

This chain connects TRBV7-2 to TRBJ2-1; possible D gene TRBD2, 5 bases. The CDR3 is 11 amino acids. The germline V gene encodes CDR1 SGHTA and CDR2 FQGNSA. Trimming removed 6 bases at V and 5 bases at J, with 5 bases between. Here the CDR3 reads CASRLDNEQFF. CDR3 nucleotide sequence: TGTGCCAGCAGACTAGACAATGAGCAGTTCTTC.

V usage is TRBV7-7 and J usage is TRBJ2-5; D perhaps matches TRBD2 (5 bases). Germline CDR1 SSHAT, CDR2 FNYEAQ (reference sequence). CDR3 length: 13 residues. With 5 bases removed from V and 5 bases from J, the gap between germline ends came to 12 bases. As DNA, the CDR3 is TGTGCCAGCAGCCGAGGGCGCGTTGAGACCCAGTACTTC. It encodes CASSRGRVETQYF.

This clonotype was seen only a few times. The gene calls are TRBV7-6 and TRBJ2-2; maybe TRBD1 (5 bases). Germline lookup yields CDR1 SGHVS and CDR2 FNYEAQ. V gave up 3 bases and J gave up 6 bases, with 14 bases separating them. This CDR3 is 15 amino acids long. CDR3 loop: CASSFSQGGAGELFF. The CDR3 DNA sequence: TGTGCCAGCAGCTTTAGCCAGGGTGGGGCCGGGGAGCTGTTTTTT.

This clonotype occurred many times. The rearrangement uses TRBV7-9 and TRBJ1-5; 7 bases are shared with TRBD1. V lost 3 bases and J lost 6; bases outside the gene matches: 2. There are 13 residues in the CDR3. Looked up from germline, CDR1 is SEHNR and CDR2 is FQNEAQ (reference sequence). Written as DNA, the CDR3 is TGTGCCAGCAGCTTGGAGGGGGCTCAGCCCCAGCATTTT. Translated: CASSLEGAQPQHF.

This chain links TRBV12-5 with TRBJ1-5, with D unresolved. V gave up 4 bases and J gave up 3 bases, with 10 bases separating them. CDR3 length: 14 residues. Germline V CDR1 and CDR2: LGHNT, FRNRAP. The CDR3 sequence is CASGSDKVNQPQHF. Here the CDR3 DNA reads TGTGCTAGTGGTTCCGACAAGGTCAATCAGCCCCAGCATTTT.

In this sample, this clonotype turned up once. The chain couples TRBV11-2 to TRBJ2-1; perhaps TRBD2 as D (6 bases). The V end lost 5 bases, the J end lost 8 bases, and 22 bases lay between the germline ends. CDR3 length: 16 amino acids. Germline V gene sequence: CDR1 SGHAT, CDR2 FQNNGV. This CDR3 reads CASSPRAGRPRDEQFF. The CDR3 bases are TGTGCCAGCAGCCCTAGGGCGGGAAGGCCCCGGGATGAGCAGTTCTTC.

The rearrangement joins TRBV4-3 to TRBJ2-7; D gene unclear. The CDR3 is 13 residues long. Trimming stripped 4 bases from V and 3 bases from J, with 10 bases between. CDR1 LGHNA and CDR2 YSLEER come from the germline V gene. The CDR3 here is CASSPYRNYEQYF. In DNA, the CDR3 is TGCGCCAGCAGCCCTTACAGAAACTACGAGCAGTACTTC.

This clonotype showed up just a few times. V usage is TRBV12-3 or TRBV12-4 and J usage is TRBJ2-3; the match to TRBD2 covers 12 bases. V shed 5 bases and J 4 bases; nucleotides not matched to a gene: 19. CDR3 size: 20 residues. Here the CDR3 reads CASSGSPGLAGRWEADTQYF. The CDR3 DNA reads as TGTGCCAGCAGTGGGTCCCCTGGACTAGCGGGGCGCTGGGAGGCAGATACGCAGTATTTT.

This clonotype occurred a few times. The chain couples TRBV7-2 to TRBJ2-6; 9 positions match TRBD1. With 5 bases clipped from V and 3 bases from J, the junction kept 8 bases outside the gene matches. CDR1 and CDR2 (germline): SGHTA, FQGNSA. This CDR3 region has 17 residues. The DNA of the CDR3 is TGTGCCAGCAGCAAGGGACAGGGTGGTGGTGGGGCCAACGTCCTGACTTTC. This codes for CASSKGQGGGGANVLTF.

The chain has TRBV4-1 and TRBJ2-7; 7 nucleotides line up with TRBD2. There are 17 residues in the CDR3. Germline loops: CDR1 MGHRA, CDR2 YSYEKL. J gave up 2 bases and V 2 bases, and 12 bases lay outside the gene matches. CDR3 residues: CASSQYPPSGNTYEQYF. CDR3 sequence (DNA): TGCGCCAGCAGCCAATATCCGCCAAGCGGGAATACCTACGAGCAGTACTTC.

This clonotype turned up a few times. V and J are TRBV6-1 and TRBJ2-1; 8 bases line up with TRBD2. The CDR3 loop spans 15 amino acids. Looked up from germline, CDR1 is MNHNS and CDR2 is SASEGT. Germline trimming cut 2 bases from V and 5 bases from J; bases unmatched to any gene: 5. As DNA, the CDR3 is TGTGCCAGCAGTGAATTTACGGGGGGGAACAATGAGCAGTTCTTC. It codes for CASSEFTGGNNEQFF.

The chain couples TRBV28 to TRBJ1-5; D might be TRBD1 (6 bases). This CDR3 has 15 residues. Germline-derived CDR1 and CDR2 are MDHEN and SYDVKM. Trimming shortened V by 1 base and J by 5 bases, and 12 bases separated the two germline ends. The CDR3 DNA sequence: TGTGCCAGCAGTTTATTAGCAGGGGAGCATCAGCCCCAGCATTTT. This encodes CASSLLAGEHQPQHF.

The chain couples TRBV11-2 to TRBJ2-3; 12 bases line up with TRBD1. Germline V gives CDR1 SGHAT, CDR2 FQNNGV. The CDR3 consists of 15 residues. V gave up 5 bases and J gave up 7 bases; unmatched junction bases: 7. The CDR3 DNA reads as TGTGCCAGCAGCCCCGCCGGGACAGGGGGCTATACGCAGTATTTT. It is translated as CASSPAGTGGYTQYF.

V usage is TRBV7-2 and J usage is TRBJ2-1; TRBD2 might be the D (7 bases). The CDR3 is 17 residues long. The V gene's germline CDR1 is SGHTA and CDR2 FQGNSA. The ends were cut back, 7 bases at V and 4 bases at J, with 23 bases in the middle. The CDR3 DNA reads TGTGCCAGCACTCCCTCGGGGGGCGGGCTAGCGTACAATGAGCAGTTCTTC. This codes for CASTPSGGGLAYNEQFF.

This clonotype was seen more than once but under ten times. The chain couples TRBV28 to TRBJ2-6, with D uncertain. CDR1 is MDHEN, CDR2 SYDVKM, per germline. The V gene lost 6 bases and the J gene lost 2 bases, with 5 bases spanning the gap. This CDR3 region has 13 residues. This chain's CDR3 is CASRTPGANVLTF. CDR3 DNA: TGTGCCAGCAGGACCCCTGGGGCCAACGTCCTGACTTTC.

V is TRBV27 and J is TRBJ1-2; 11 bases are shared with TRBD1. The ends lost 3 bases at V and 7 bases at J; junction bases unmatched: 7. Germline lookup yields CDR1 MNHEY and CDR2 SMNVEV (reference sequence). This CDR3 spans 15 amino acids. CDR3 region: CASSLYTGTGGGYTF. CDR3 DNA: TGTGCCAGCAGTTTGTACACCGGGACAGGGGGTGGCTACACCTTC.

In its sample, this clonotype was seen a few times. The rearrangement links TRBV20-1 to TRBJ1-5; 10 nucleotides agree with TRBD1. This CDR3 is 17 amino acids long. V lost 0 bases to trimming and J lost 3 bases; unmatched junction nucleotides: 8. Germline V CDR1 and CDR2: DFQATT, SNEGSKA (reference sequence). CDR3 in amino acids: CSARDGWTGGINQPQHF. In nucleotides, the CDR3 is TGCAGTGCTAGAGATGGCTGGACAGGGGGGATCAATCAGCCCCAGCATTTT.

J is TRBJ2-3 and V is TRBV7-9; 16 nucleotides align to TRBD2. The germline CDR1 and CDR2 sequences are SEHNR and FQNEAQ (reference sequence). This CDR3 has 17 amino acids. V dropped 5 bases and J dropped 5; count of bases not matched to a gene: 7. This chain's CDR3 is CASSMGLAGGPGDTQYF. The CDR3 region has the DNA TGTGCCAGCAGCATGGGACTAGCGGGGGGGCCAGGAGATACGCAGTATTTT.

The V gene is TRBV6-1, the J gene TRBJ2-1; the D is unclear. Germline V gene lookup returns CDR1 MNHNS and CDR2 SASEGT. CDR3 length equals 15 residues. Trimming pared 3 bases from V and 0 bases from J, leaving 9 bases between. CDR3 sequence reads: CASSEWEGSYNEQFF. The CDR3 nucleotides read TGTGCCAGCAGTGAGTGGGAAGGCTCCTACAATGAGCAGTTCTTC.

V is TRBV2 and J is TRBJ2-4; a weak D match, TRBD2 (6 bases). With 6 bases removed from V and 16 bases from J, the gap between germline ends came to 22 bases. Germline lookup yields CDR1 SNHLY and CDR2 FYNNEI. The CDR3 loop spans 13 amino acids. The CDR3 nucleotides read TGTGCCAGCAGCTGGGCCCACGCGGGACTGTTCTACTTC. Translation gives CASSWAHAGLFYF.

V gene TRBV6-5 combines with J gene TRBJ2-5; D may match TRBD1 or TRBD2 (7 bases each). V was shortened by 6 bases and J by 5 bases, with 19 bases between the two germline ends. Germline V gene sequence: CDR1 MNHEY, CDR2 SVGAGI. The CDR3 runs 15 residues. The CDR3 DNA follows: TGTGCCAGCAGCCCCCAGGGGGGGGGTGGTGAGACCCAGTACTTC. This gives the protein CASSPQGGGGETQYF.

This clonotype appeared a few times. V usage is TRBV15 and J usage is TRBJ2-1, with a tentative D call TRBD2 (6 bases). CDR3 length equals 14 residues. The germline V gene has CDR1 LNHNV and CDR2 YYDKDF (reference sequence). Trimming took 3 bases from V and 7 from J, leaving 13 bases between them. CDR3 sequence (DNA): TGTGCCACCAGCAGGGGACTCCTGGGGAATGAGCAGTTCTTC. This encodes CATSRGLLGNEQFF.

The gene calls are TRBV24-1 and TRBJ2-2; D unresolved. Trimming pared 2 bases from V and 2 bases from J, leaving 8 bases between. The germline V gene has CDR1 KGHDR and CDR2 SFDVKD. This CDR3 has 15 residues. The CDR3 DNA follows: TGTGCCACCAGTGATTCGTACACCAACACCGGGGAGCTGTTTTTT. Its protein is CATSDSYTNTGELFF.

This clonotype was detected only a few times. The chain recombines TRBV20-1 with TRBJ1-6, with D hard to call. Germline V gene sequence: CDR1 DFQATT, CDR2 SNEGSKA (reference sequence). Trimming shortened V by 3 bases and J by 8 bases, and 11 bases separated the two germline ends. There are 13 residues in the CDR3. CDR3 sequence reads: CSARRVEDSPLHF. The DNA for the CDR3 is TGCAGTGCTAGGCGGGTGGAGGATTCACCCCTCCACTTT.

The chain joins TRBV5-1 to TRBJ2-1; TRBD1 matches 7 bases. The CDR3 runs to 15 residues. Germline lookup yields CDR1 SGHRS and CDR2 YFSETQ. J was trimmed by 5 bases and V by 0 bases; bases with no gene match: 5. The CDR3 coding sequence is TGCGCCAGCAGCTTGGAGGGACAGTCCAACAATGAGCAGTTCTTC. Translated: CASSLEGQSNNEQFF.

This clonotype turned up a few times. The chain joins TRBV7-9 to TRBJ2-7; TRBD2 matches at 8 bases. Losses at the gene ends were 5 bases for V and 5 bases for J; bases not matched to a gene: 8. This CDR3 is 14 amino acids long. In germline, CDR1 is SEHNR, CDR2 FQNEAQ (reference sequence). The DNA for the CDR3 is TGTGCCAGCAGCCCTTACGGACTAGCCCACGAGCAGTACTTC. It codes for CASSPYGLAHEQYF.